These 25 T cell receptor beta chains share one sample of origin, sequenced in a study of long-term antiretroviral therapy in people with HIV (dated by TCRdb to 2022 to 2024). The immunoSEQ hsTCRB v3.0 assay was used at survey level resolution to sequence the TRB variable region. Imported from immuneACCESS, the table was reduced by TCRdb to in-frame sequences with V and J called. These copies leave out some clones; in studies compared against another copy, an unresolved V gene accounts for under half, and the cause of the remainder is not known. The sample contains some 20,000 clones, 84% of them found a single time. The ten largest clones capture 8% of the sample. The sample consisted of unsorted PBMCs, taken 0.9 years after starting antiretroviral therapy. These receptors came from a man in his late teens or twenties with HIV.

The genes are TRBV10-1 and TRBJ2-1; D might be TRBD1 or TRBD2, each matching 5 bases. V lost 4 bases and J 3 bases, leaving 22 bases between the germline ends. This CDR3 contains 18 residues. Germline V gene sequence: CDR1 WNHNN, CDR2 SYGVQD (reference sequence). The CDR3 region has the DNA TGCGCCAGCAGTGCTACTATGACTCCGGGACCAATCTACAATGAGCAGTTCTTC. This encodes CASSATMTPGPIYNEQFF.

This clone was picked up one time. V gene TRBV5-1 combines with J gene TRBJ2-7; unclear D gene. CDR1 is SGHRS, CDR2 YFSETQ, per germline. This CDR3 spans 14 amino acids. Trimming cost V 0 bases and J 2 bases, with 9 bases left between them. The CDR3: CASSLEYSTYEQYF. The DNA for the CDR3 is TGCGCCAGCAGCTTGGAGTACTCCACCTACGAGCAGTACTTC.

V and J are TRBV28 and TRBJ1-2; tentatively, D is TRBD1 (6 bases). The V and J ends lost 5 bases and 3 bases respectively, with 22 bases between them. The germline CDR1 and CDR2 sequences are MDHEN and SYDVKM. The CDR3 totals 17 residues. Here the CDR3 reads CASSPTPQGSWHYGYTF. The CDR3 DNA sequence: TGTGCCAGCAGTCCGACCCCACAGGGAAGTTGGCACTATGGCTACACCTTC.

This chain uses TRBV2 with TRBJ2-1; possible D gene TRBD1, 5 bases. V was shortened by 6 bases and J by 14 bases, with 17 bases between the two germline ends. The CDR3 totals 12 residues. From germline, CDR1 is SNHLY and CDR2 FYNNEI. The DNA of the CDR3 is TGTGCCAGCAGCGATACTGACAGTCAAGAGTTCTTC. It specifies CASSDTDSQEFF.

This rearrangement joins TRBV19 to TRBJ1-2; 7 bases are a match to TRBD1. Germline V lookup: CDR1 LNHDA, CDR2 SQIVND (reference sequence). The trim removed 5 bases at V and 4 bases at J, leaving 19 bases unmatched. The CDR3 loop spans 18 amino acids. In nucleotides, the CDR3 is TGTGCCAGTAGTCCTCAGGGACAGACCCCCACTTACTCCTATGGCTACACCTTC. Its protein product is CASSPQGQTPTYSYGYTF.

This chain uses TRBV2 with TRBJ2-7; TRBD1 is a possible D gene (5 bases). V was pared by 7 bases and J by 1 base, with 14 bases between. Germline loops: CDR1 SNHLY, CDR2 FYNNEI. This CDR3 spans 14 amino acids. CDR3 sequence (DNA): TGTGCCAGCACTCAGGGAAGTTTGTCCTACGAGCAGTACTTC. Encoded protein: CASTQGSLSYEQYF.

The chain combines TRBV7-3 with TRBJ2-7; D might be TRBD1 (6 bases). The CDR3 spans 15 residues. Trimming cost V 5 bases and J 2 bases, with 16 bases left between them. Germline V gene data show CDR1 as SGHTA and CDR2 as FQGTGA. CDR3 bases: TGTGCCAGCAGCCCCAGCCCGGGACACCCCTACGAGCAGTACTTC. Its protein is CASSPSPGHPYEQYF.

The table lists this clone with a few counts. The chain links TRBV7-2 to TRBJ1-5; the D gene is possibly TRBD1 (6 bases). V was trimmed by 5 bases and J by 4 bases, leaving 12 bases between them. This CDR3 comprises 14 residues. The germline V gene encodes CDR1 SGHTA and CDR2 FQGNSA. The CDR3 DNA reads as TGTGCCAGCAGCGAACAGGGTAGGAATCAGCCCCAGCATTTT. Its translation is CASSEQGRNQPQHF.

The chain couples TRBV30 to TRBJ2-5; TRBD2 aligns across 7 bases. Trimming took 5 bases from V and 1 from J; bases not matched to a gene: 7. Germline CDR1 and CDR2: GTSNPN and SVGIG (reference sequence). The CDR3 contains 14 residues. The CDR3 loop is CAWDLGLGQETQYF. CDR3 DNA: TGTGCCTGGGACTTAGGACTAGGCCAAGAGACCCAGTACTTC.

The V and J genes are TRBV28 and TRBJ2-7; the match to TRBD1 covers 12 bases. After removal of 5 bases from V and 4 bases from J, the junction contained 9 bases not matched to a gene. Germline values: CDR1 MDHEN, CDR2 SYDVKM. The CDR3 has 16 amino acids. This chain's CDR3 is CASSPTPGQGAYEQYF. CDR3 in DNA: TGTGCCAGCAGTCCTACCCCGGGACAGGGGGCGTACGAGCAGTACTTC.

V gene TRBV7-8 combines with J gene TRBJ1-5; D perhaps matches TRBD1 (5 bases). Germline lookup yields CDR1 SGHVS and CDR2 FQNEAQ. The V and J ends lost 4 bases and 7 bases respectively, with 14 bases between them. This CDR3 has 14 amino acids. The CDR3 DNA reads TGTGCCAGCAGCTCGGGGGGGGTTCGCCAGCCCCAGCATTTT. Translation: CASSSGGVRQPQHF.

The genes are TRBV5-1 and TRBJ2-2; D tentatively reads TRBD1 or TRBD2 (5 bases each). The CDR3 has 12 residues. CDR1 and CDR2 (germline): SGHRS, YFSETQ. The V and J ends lost 8 bases and 5 bases respectively, with 10 bases between them. CDR3 region: CASGGHTGELFF. The CDR3 bases are TGCGCCAGTGGGGGTCATACCGGGGAGCTGTTTTTT.

The chain carries TRBV2 and TRBJ2-2; D is perhaps TRBD2 (5 bases). Germline CDR1 SNHLY, CDR2 FYNNEI. The CDR3 spans 13 residues. Trimming stripped 8 bases from V and 1 base from J, with 8 bases between. CDR3 in DNA: TGTGCCAGCTTTGAGGGGAACACCGGGGAGCTGTTTTTT. It yields the protein CASFEGNTGELFF.

The chain combines TRBV2 with TRBJ2-7; 8 bases agree with TRBD1. The CDR3 contains 15 residues. V shed 4 bases and J 8 bases; nucleotides not matched to a gene: 13. Germline CDR1 reads SNHLY; CDR2 reads FYNNEI. Written as DNA, the CDR3 is TGTGCCAGCAGTGGGCTGACCGGGACAGGCGTTCAGCAGTACTTC. This codes for CASSGLTGTGVQQYF.

This clone was found once. The chain uses TRBV4-2 and TRBJ1-1; tentatively, D is TRBD1 (6 bases). The CDR3 is 17 amino acids. Germline V gives CDR1 LGHNA, CDR2 YNFKEQ. Trimming stripped 2 bases from V and 1 base from J, with 17 bases between. Written as DNA, the CDR3 is TGTGCCAGCAGCCAACCAGCCGGGGGCGAAGCGAACACTGAAGCTTTCTTT. This codes for CASSQPAGGEANTEAFF.

This chain links TRBV6-6 with TRBJ2-5; TRBD1 aligns across 7 bases. Germline trimming cut 6 bases from V and 4 bases from J; bases unmatched to any gene: 5. The germline V gene has CDR1 MNHNY and CDR2 SVGAGI (reference sequence). CDR3 size: 13 residues. In DNA form, the CDR3 reads TGTGCCAGCAGACAAACAGGGGTAGAGACCCAGTACTTC. Amino acids: CASRQTGVETQYF.

The chain links TRBV5-1 to TRBJ1-1; TRBD1 matches 8 bases. The CDR3 extends over 16 amino acids. The V segment lost 4 bases and the J segment 0 bases; nucleotides outside the gene matches: 8. Germline CDR1 reads SGHRS; CDR2 reads YFSETQ. CDR3 region: CASSIRTGSMNTEAFF. In DNA, the CDR3 is TGCGCCAGCAGCATTCGGACAGGGAGCATGAACACTGAAGCTTTCTTT.

The chain combines TRBV28 with TRBJ2-7; D unclear. Between the trimmed V and J ends, which lost 8 bases and 6 bases, there was a span of 14 bases. This CDR3 region has 12 residues. Germline CDR1 is MDHEN and CDR2 is SYDVKM. The DNA of the CDR3 is TGTGCCAGCGCATCCAGGCCGCGCGAGCAGTACTTC. This encodes CASASRPREQYF. The full variable domain, with the rest looked up from reference TRBV28 and TRBJ2-7, is DVKVTQSSRYLVKRTGEKVFLECVQDMDHENMFWYRQDPGLGLRLIYFSYDVKMKEKGDIPEGYSVSREKKERFSLILESASTNQTSMYLCASASRPREQYFGPGTRLTVT.

The J gene is TRBJ1-2, the V gene TRBV5-1, with D perhaps TRBD1 (5 bases). Germline V gene lookup returns CDR1 SGHRS and CDR2 YFSETQ. The V end was cut by 4 bases, the J end by 5 bases, with 15 bases between. The CDR3 covers 14 residues. In nucleotides, the CDR3 is TGCGCCAGCAGCCCGGGAGGGGCAGGATATGGCTACACCTTC. It specifies CASSPGGAGYGYTF.

The rearrangement uses TRBV6-6 and TRBJ2-2; D is perhaps TRBD2 (6 bases). The CDR3 extends over 16 amino acids. CDR1 and CDR2 (germline): MNHNY, SVGAGI (reference sequence). The V and J ends lost 2 bases and 4 bases respectively, with 14 bases between them. The CDR3: CASSYPLLGGTGELFF. The DNA for the CDR3 is TGTGCCAGCAGTTACCCCCTATTGGGGGGCACCGGGGAGCTGTTTTTT.

The rearrangement joins TRBV6-1 to TRBJ2-7; TRBD1 aligns across 7 bases. In germline, CDR1 is MNHNS, CDR2 SASEGT. J was trimmed by 0 bases and V by 6 bases; bases with no gene match: 2. The length of the CDR3 is 13 residues. CDR3 sequence reads: CASSRGISYEQYF. For the CDR3, the DNA is TGTGCCAGCAGCAGGGGGATCTCCTACGAGCAGTACTTC.

J is TRBJ2-7 and V is TRBV28; 7 bases map to TRBD2. This CDR3 is built from 12 residues. Germline V gene data show CDR1 as MDHEN and CDR2 as SYDVKM. The V gene end was trimmed by 8 bases and the J gene end by 2 bases; junction bases not matched to a gene: 3. Written as DNA, the CDR3 is TGTGCCAGCGGGGGGGGTGCCTACGAGCAGTACTTC. Translating gives CASGGGAYEQYF. The whole variable domain, filled in from reference TRBV28 and TRBJ2-7, reads DVKVTQSSRYLVKRTGEKVFLECVQDMDHENMFWYRQDPGLGLRLIYFSYDVKMKEKGDIPEGYSVSREKKERFSLILESASTNQTSMYLCASGGGAYEQYFGPGTRLTVT.

Only one count was recorded for this clone. The V call is TRBV5-8, the J call TRBJ2-4; TRBD1 agrees at 7 bases. The CDR3 sequence is 14 residues long. The germline V gene encodes CDR1 SGHTS and CDR2 YDEGEE. The J segment lost 5 bases and the V segment lost 8 bases, leaving 10 bases of the junction unmatched. The DNA for the CDR3 is TGTGCCAGTAAGACAGGGTTCGGCGAAAACATTCAGTACTTC. Translation: CASKTGFGENIQYF.

The chain recombines TRBV6-1 with TRBJ2-7, with 9 bases fitting TRBD1. Per germline, CDR1 MNHNS and CDR2 SASEGT. The CDR3 contains 15 residues. The V gene end was trimmed by 6 bases and the J gene end by 0 bases; junction bases not matched to a gene: 6. The CDR3 is CASRPGQGSSYEQYV. The CDR3 nucleotides are TGTGCCAGCAGGCCGGGACAGGGTAGCTCCTACGAGCAGTACGTC.

This clone turned up a few times. J is TRBJ1-4 and V is TRBV6-6, with TRBD1 matching 8 bases. The V gene's germline CDR1 is MNHNY and CDR2 SVGAGI (reference sequence). There are 14 residues in the CDR3. With 4 bases clipped from V and 7 bases from J, the junction kept 5 bases outside the gene matches. The CDR3 loop is CASSSGGLAEKLFF. CDR3 coding DNA: TGTGCCAGCAGTTCAGGGGGCTTGGCTGAAAAACTGTTTTTT.